The 18 T cell receptor beta chains reported below all come from one sample, sequenced in a study. Adaptor-ligated barcode primers were used to amplify TRBV12-4/TRBJ1-2 clonotypes. TCRdb re-derived calls from the multiplex PCR reads in MiXCR, one entry per CDR3 protein. Here the sample spans around 580 distinct CDR3 sequences, roughly 5% being singletons. The sorted Tregs were CD4+CD25+CD127-/low cells. The sequenced sample consisted of tumor-infiltrating Tregs sorted from the breast tumor. These receptors were taken from a female donor with breast cancer.

By share, this clonotype counts as medium-sized. V usage is TRBV12-3 or TRBV12-4 and J usage is TRBJ1-2, with no clear D. V was cut by 5 bases and J by 6 bases, with 19 bases left in between. The CDR3 is 15 residues long. CDR3 sequence: CASSPRPVVRHGYTF. CDR3 bases: TGTGCCAGCAGTCCCCGGCCCGTGGTGAGGCATGGCTACACCTTC.

This clonotype is deemed large (0.1 to 1%). The gene calls are TRBV12-3 or TRBV12-4 and TRBJ1-2; no clear D gene. This CDR3 spans 16 amino acids. The V end lost 5 bases, the J end lost 0 bases, and 16 bases lay between the germline ends. The CDR3 spells CASSQPWGGTNYGYTF. CDR3 DNA sequence: TGTGCCAGCAGTCAACCGTGGGGAGGGACTAACTATGGCTACACCTTC.

By proportion, this clonotype is medium-sized. V is TRBV12-3 or TRBV12-4 and J is TRBJ1-2; TRBD1 matches 7 bases. CDR3 length equals 12 residues. With V trimmed by 3 bases and J by 7 bases, 2 bases remained unmatched. The CDR3 protein is CASSLDRLGYTF. The CDR3 bases are TGTGCCAGCAGTTTGGACAGGCTTGGCTACACCTTC.

By frequency in the sample, this clonotype is medium-sized. This chain links TRBV12-3 or TRBV12-4 with TRBJ1-2; possibly TRBD1 for D (5 bases). The length of the CDR3 is 13 residues. Deletions cut 3 bases from V and 4 bases from J, with 9 bases between. Here the CDR3 DNA reads TGTGCCAGCAGTTTGGGGCTTTCCTATGGCTACACCTTC. Amino acid sequence: CASSLGLSYGYTF.

By frequency in the sample, this clonotype is medium-sized. The chain links TRBV12-3 or TRBV12-4 to TRBJ1-2; D is undetermined. Trimming cost V 1 base and J 3 bases, with 12 bases left between them. The length of the CDR3 is 15 residues. The DNA of the CDR3 is TGTGCCAGCAGTTTAGTGGTGGTAGGCGACTATGGCTACACCTTC. It yields the protein CASSLVVVGDYGYTF.

This clonotype was observed a few times. The rearrangement links TRBV12-3 or TRBV12-4 to TRBJ1-2, with TRBD1 identical over 9 bases. CDR3 length: 13 residues. Losses at the gene ends were 6 bases for V and 8 bases for J; bases not matched to a gene: 7. CDR3 DNA: TGTGCCAGCAGCCAGGGACAGGGACAGGGCTACACCTTC. It is translated as CASSQGQGQGYTF.

In its sample, this clonotype is large. The gene calls are TRBV12-3 or TRBV12-4 and TRBJ1-2, with D perhaps matching TRBD1 (6 bases). The CDR3 is made up of 14 amino acids. V lost 3 bases and J 2 bases, leaving 10 bases between the germline ends. Here the CDR3 DNA reads TGTGCCAGCAGTTTGGGGACACCAAACTATGGCTACACCTTC. This translates into CASSLGTPNYGYTF.

By proportion, this clonotype is medium-sized. This chain uses TRBV12-3 or TRBV12-4 with TRBJ1-2; 7 bases are shared with TRBD1. The length of the CDR3 is 12 residues. Losses at the gene ends were 6 bases for V and 4 bases for J; bases not matched to a gene: 2. CDR3 in DNA: TGTGCCAGCAGAAGGGACAGCTATGGCTACACCTTC. Translated: CASRRDSYGYTF.

This clonotype is medium-sized (0.01 to 0.1%) by share. The chain has TRBV12-3 or TRBV12-4 and TRBJ1-2; maybe TRBD1 (6 bases). The CDR3 length is 13 residues. The germline V and J ends were trimmed by 2 bases and 6 bases, with 10 bases remaining between them. The CDR3 sequence is CASSLTGWDGYTF. In nucleotides, the CDR3 is TGTGCCAGCAGTTTAACAGGGTGGGATGGCTACACCTTC.

This clonotype is hyperexpanded by share. The rearrangement uses TRBV12-3 or TRBV12-4 and TRBJ1-2; 9 bases agree with TRBD1. The CDR3 is 15 residues long. V trimming: 8 bases; J trimming: 8 bases; junction bases outside the gene matches: 15. CDR3 DNA: TGTGCCAGCGGAACCGGGACAGGGTCTTTGGAGGGCTACACCTTC. Protein: CASGTGTGSLEGYTF.

In its sample, this clonotype is medium-sized. The gene calls are TRBV12-3 or TRBV12-4 and TRBJ1-2, with 7 bases that match TRBD1. V gave up 10 bases and J gave up 1 base; unmatched junction bases: 6. The CDR3 covers 13 residues. CDR3 protein: CAIGDSLNYGYTF. As DNA, the CDR3 is TGTGCCATTGGGGACAGTCTTAACTATGGCTACACCTTC.

By sample share, this clonotype is medium-sized. V usage is TRBV12-3 or TRBV12-4 and J usage is TRBJ1-2, with 8 bases fitting TRBD1. The CDR3 totals 13 residues. With 6 bases clipped from V and 5 bases from J, the junction kept 5 bases outside the gene matches. The CDR3 DNA sequence: TGTGCCAGCAGCCCGGGACAGGTATATGGCTACACCTTC. It is translated as CASSPGQVYGYTF.

V usage is TRBV12-3 or TRBV12-4 and J usage is TRBJ1-2, with TRBD1 matching 8 bases. V shed 5 bases and J 2 bases; nucleotides not matched to a gene: 10. The length of the CDR3 is 16 residues. For the CDR3, the DNA is TGTGCCAGCAGTGCGGACCGGGACAGGACGAACTATGGCTACACCTTC. Protein product: CASSADRDRTNYGYTF.

This clonotype rates as medium-sized. CDR3 sequence reads: CASSSRDGYGYTF. DNA for the CDR3: TGTGCCAGCAGTTCAAGGGACGGCTATGGCTACACCTTC. The chain has TRBV12-3 or TRBV12-4 and TRBJ1-2, with D tentatively TRBD1 (5 bases). The CDR3 totals 13 residues. The V end lost 4 bases, the J end lost 4 bases, and 10 bases lay between the germline ends.

This clonotype qualifies as large (0.1 to 1%). This chain connects TRBV12-3 or TRBV12-4 to TRBJ1-2; D gene uncertain. The CDR3 length is 13 residues. V lost 2 bases to trimming and J lost 2 bases, with 6 bases between them. DNA for the CDR3: TGTGCCAGCAGTTTACAGGCAAACTATGGCTACACCTTC. Translating gives CASSLQANYGYTF.

This clonotype is classed as medium-sized. The chain combines TRBV12-3 or TRBV12-4 with TRBJ1-2; D gene uncertain. The ends were cut back, 3 bases at V and 4 bases at J, with 9 bases in the middle. The CDR3 has 13 residues. Here the CDR3 reads CASSFGRTYGYTF. As DNA, the CDR3 is TGTGCCAGCAGTTTTGGGAGGACCTATGGCTACACCTTC.

In its sample, this clonotype ranks as large. The chain employs TRBV12-3 or TRBV12-4 and TRBJ1-2, with a tentative D call TRBD1 (5 bases). Trimming took off 6 bases at V and 4 bases at J, with 12 bases between the two ends. The CDR3 spans 13 residues. DNA for the CDR3: TGTGCCAGCAGCCATGAAAGGGGCTATGGCTACACCTTC. It specifies CASSHERGYGYTF.

In this sample, this clonotype is large (0.1 to 1%). The J gene is TRBJ1-2, the V gene TRBV12-3 or TRBV12-4; D remains ambiguous. The CDR3 runs to 12 residues. The V end lost 7 bases, the J end lost 5 bases, and 11 bases lay between the germline ends. The DNA of the CDR3 is TGTGCCAGCACCCAGGTCCCTTATGGCTACACCTTC. Its protein is CASTQVPYGYTF.